In this sample, the clone carrying this TCR beta chain turned up many times. Antigen specificity is unknown. The V and J ends lost 4 bases and 2 bases respectively, with 5 bases between them. Germline CDR1 is SGHRS and CDR2 is YFSETQ. The CDR3 is 12 amino acids. TCRdb analysed the 5' RACE reads with MiXCR anew, one entry per CDR3 protein. Of approximately 40,000 distinct CDR3 sequences in the sample, roughly 11% were seen once. The source of the sample is a study of T-cell memory formation after mild COVID-19. Study information: Among the donors, TCR clusters were largely specific to each donor. Whole-study findings and limits: Clones contracting day 15 to 85 were balanced CD4/CD8; later expanders leaned CD4+. CM and EM subsets held most contracting CD4+ clones; EMRA held CD8+ ones.

The receptor was derived from a man between 18 and 35 years old who had mild COVID-19 (a few samples of this study predate the infection). Cell type and time point are not known. The specimen was PBMCs or a T cell subset sorted from them (not recorded which). The chain couples TRBV5-1 to TRBJ2-3; D gene uncertain. For the CDR3, the DNA is TGCGCCAGCAGCCTAACCACAGATACGCAGTATTTT. Amino acid sequence: CASSLTTDTQYF.